By sample share, the clone carrying this T cell receptor (beta chain) is medium-sized. The target antigen is unknown. Multiplex touch-down PCR with TRB-A/B primers amplified rearranged V-D-J TRB sequences. TCRdb independently ran MiXCR on the multiplex PCR reads; one entry per CDR3 protein. The sample contains about 13,000 distinct CDR3 sequences, approximately 24% of which appear only once. The germline V gene encodes CDR1 MNHNS and CDR2 SASEGT. This CDR3 is built from 13 residues. Trimming removed 2 bases at V and 2 bases at J, with 6 bases between. The data derive from a study of T cell repertoires in aging, cancer and after chemotherapy. On the study more broadly: Repeat sampling of healthy donors over several months to years showed clear clonal overlap. The study's findings and limits: Untreated cancer patients had significantly lower blood TCR diversity than age-matched healthy donors.

TCR beta rearrangements were amplified from peripheral blood genomic DNA. The sequencing sample was made of blood. The TCR was taken from a human donor in good health. The V gene is TRBV6-1, the J gene TRBJ1-2; D ambiguous. CDR3 sequence reads: CASSELANYGYTF. CDR3 nucleotides: TGTGCCAGCAGTGAACTAGCCAACTATGGCTACACCTTC.